This T cell receptor (beta chain) was retrieved from a study of T cell responses to AZD1222 COVID-19 vaccine. The wider study: Pooled samples include second doses given at about 4 or 12 weeks. Study-level results: Reports indicate that nearly half of spike-specific TCRs are directed at unmutated variant regions.

The method was immunoSEQ multiplex PCR; TCRdb's version includes in-frame clones alone and lacks a portion of them. The data contain some 130,000 clones, approximately 84% of them singletons. The CDR3 is 12 amino acids. The germline CDR1 and CDR2 sequences are SQVTM and ANQGSEA. Germline trimming cut 6 bases from V and 5 bases from J; bases unmatched to any gene: 6. As concerns this clone: Its specificity is not known.

The input for sequencing was peripheral blood, taken on day 0 of AZD1222 vaccination. The TCR was taken from an adult in good health. The rearrangement uses TRBV29-1 and TRBJ1-2; the match to TRBD1 covers 7 bases. This CDR3 is CSVDREAYGYTF. CDR3 DNA: TGCAGCGTCGACAGGGAGGCGTATGGCTACACCTTC. Full variable domain (remainder filled in from reference TRBV29-1 and TRBJ1-2): SAVISQKPSRDICQRGTSLTIQCQVDSQVTMMFWYRQQPGQSLTLIATANQGSEATYESGFVIDKFPISRPNLTFSTLTVSNMSPEDSSIYLCSVDREAYGYTFGSGTRLTVV.